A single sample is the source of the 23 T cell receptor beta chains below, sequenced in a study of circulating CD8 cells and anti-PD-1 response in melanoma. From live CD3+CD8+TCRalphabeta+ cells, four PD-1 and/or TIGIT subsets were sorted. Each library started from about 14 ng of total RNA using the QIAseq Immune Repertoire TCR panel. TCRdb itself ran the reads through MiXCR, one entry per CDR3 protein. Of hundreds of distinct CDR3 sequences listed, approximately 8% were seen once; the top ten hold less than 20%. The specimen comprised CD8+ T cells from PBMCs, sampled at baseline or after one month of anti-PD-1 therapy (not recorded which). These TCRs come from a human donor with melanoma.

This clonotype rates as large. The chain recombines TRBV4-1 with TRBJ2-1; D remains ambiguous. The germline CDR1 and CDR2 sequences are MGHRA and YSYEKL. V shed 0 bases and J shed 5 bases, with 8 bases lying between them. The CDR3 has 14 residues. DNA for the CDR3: TGCGCCAGCAGCCAAGAAGTCACAGACAATGAGCAGTTCTTC. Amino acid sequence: CASSQEVTDNEQFF.

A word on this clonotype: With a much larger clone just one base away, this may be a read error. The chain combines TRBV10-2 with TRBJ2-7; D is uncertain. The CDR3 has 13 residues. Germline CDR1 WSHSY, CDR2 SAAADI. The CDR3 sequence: CASGEEITYEQYF. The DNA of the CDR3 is TGCGCCAGCGGTGAGGAGATTACCTACGAGCAGTACTTC.

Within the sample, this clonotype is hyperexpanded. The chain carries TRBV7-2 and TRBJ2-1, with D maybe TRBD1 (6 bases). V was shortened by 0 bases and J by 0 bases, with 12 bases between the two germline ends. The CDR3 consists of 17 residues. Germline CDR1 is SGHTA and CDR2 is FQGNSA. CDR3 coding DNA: TGTGCCAGCAGCTTAGCCCTAGGACAGTACTCCTACAATGAGCAGTTCTTC. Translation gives CASSLALGQYSYNEQFF.

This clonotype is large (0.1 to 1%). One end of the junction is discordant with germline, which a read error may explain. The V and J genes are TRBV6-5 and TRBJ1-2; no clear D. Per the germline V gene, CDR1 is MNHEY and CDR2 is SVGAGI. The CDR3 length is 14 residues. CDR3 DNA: TGTGCCAGCAGTTACGGGTCGGCCACGGATGGCTGCACCTTC. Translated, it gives CASSYGSATDGCTF.

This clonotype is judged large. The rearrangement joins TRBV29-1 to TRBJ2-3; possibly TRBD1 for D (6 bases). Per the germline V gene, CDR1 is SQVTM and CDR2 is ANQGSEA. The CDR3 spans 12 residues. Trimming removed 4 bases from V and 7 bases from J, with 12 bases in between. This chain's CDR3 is CSVGTDEHTQYF. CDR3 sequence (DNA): TGCAGCGTTGGGACAGATGAACATACGCAGTATTTT.

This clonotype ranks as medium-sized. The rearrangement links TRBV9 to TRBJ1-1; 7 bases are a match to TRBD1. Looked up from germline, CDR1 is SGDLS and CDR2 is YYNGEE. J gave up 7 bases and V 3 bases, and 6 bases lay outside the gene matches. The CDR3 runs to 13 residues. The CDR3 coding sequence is TGTGCCAGCAGCGCTTGGGACAGAGATGAAGCTTTCTTT. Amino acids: CASSAWDRDEAFF.

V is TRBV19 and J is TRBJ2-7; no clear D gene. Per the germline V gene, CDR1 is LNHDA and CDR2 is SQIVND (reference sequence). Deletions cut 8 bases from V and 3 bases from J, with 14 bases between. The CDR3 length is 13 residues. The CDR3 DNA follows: TGTGCCAGTGGCCGGAGTTACAGCTACGAGCAGTACTTC. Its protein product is CASGRSYSYEQYF.

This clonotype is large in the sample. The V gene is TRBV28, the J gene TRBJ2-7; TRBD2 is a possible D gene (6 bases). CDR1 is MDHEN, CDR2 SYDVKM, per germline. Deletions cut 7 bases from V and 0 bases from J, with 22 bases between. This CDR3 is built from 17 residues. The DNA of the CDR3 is TGTGCCAGCACCGGGAGAAACGACGGGTCGAGCTCCTACGAGCAGTACTTC. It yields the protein CASTGRNDGSSSYEQYF. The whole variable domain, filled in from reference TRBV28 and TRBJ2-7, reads DVKVTQSSRYLVKRTGEKVFLECVQDMDHENMFWYRQDPGLGLRLIYFSYDVKMKEKGDIPEGYSVSREKKERFSLILESASTNQTSMYLCASTGRNDGSSSYEQYFGPGTRLTVT.

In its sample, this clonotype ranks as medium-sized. CDR3 loop: CASSQGRGQPQHF. Written as DNA, the CDR3 is TGCGCCAGCAGCCAAGGTAGAGGTCAGCCCCAGCATTTT. The gene calls are TRBV4-1 and TRBJ1-5, with unresolved D. The V end lost 1 base, the J end lost 6 bases, and 7 bases lay between the germline ends. Germline CDR1 reads MGHRA; CDR2 reads YSYEKL. The length of the CDR3 is 13 residues.

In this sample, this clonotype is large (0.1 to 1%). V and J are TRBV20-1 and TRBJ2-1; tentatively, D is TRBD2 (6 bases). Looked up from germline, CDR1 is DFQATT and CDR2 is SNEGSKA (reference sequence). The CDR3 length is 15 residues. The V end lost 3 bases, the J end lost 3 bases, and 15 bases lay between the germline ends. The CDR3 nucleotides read TGCAGTGCTAGGGGCCGGGACTGGGACTACAATGAGCAGTTCTTC. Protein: CSARGRDWDYNEQFF.

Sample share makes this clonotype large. In DNA form, the CDR3 reads TGTGCCAGCAGTCGGGACAGCTCCCAAAATGAGCAGTTCTTC. This sequence encodes CASSRDSSQNEQFF. The rearrangement links TRBV2 to TRBJ2-1; TRBD1 matches at 7 bases. The trim removed 5 bases at V and 7 bases at J, leaving 8 bases unmatched. The CDR3 consists of 14 residues. Germline V gene lookup returns CDR1 SNHLY and CDR2 FYNNEI.

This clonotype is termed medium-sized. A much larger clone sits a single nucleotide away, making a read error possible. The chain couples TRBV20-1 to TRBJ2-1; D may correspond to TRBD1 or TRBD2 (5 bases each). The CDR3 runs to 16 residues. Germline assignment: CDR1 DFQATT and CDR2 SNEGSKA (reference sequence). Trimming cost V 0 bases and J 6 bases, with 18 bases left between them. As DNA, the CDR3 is TGCAGTGCTAGAGATCTGGTGGGGGACGCCTGCAATGAGCAGTTCTTC. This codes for CSARDLVGDACNEQFF.

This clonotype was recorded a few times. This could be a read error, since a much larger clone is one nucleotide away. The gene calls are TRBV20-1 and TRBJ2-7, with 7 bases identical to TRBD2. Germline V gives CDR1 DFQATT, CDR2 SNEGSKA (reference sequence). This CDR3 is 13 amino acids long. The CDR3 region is CSTRGLGTDEQYF. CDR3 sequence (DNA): TGCAGTACTAGAGGACTAGGGACCGACGAGCAGTACTTC.

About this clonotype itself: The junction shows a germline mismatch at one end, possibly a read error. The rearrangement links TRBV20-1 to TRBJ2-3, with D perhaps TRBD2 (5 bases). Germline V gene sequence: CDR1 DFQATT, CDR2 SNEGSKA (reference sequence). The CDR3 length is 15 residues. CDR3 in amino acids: CSARDLPAVTDAQYF. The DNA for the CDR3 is TGCAGTGCTAGAGATCTCCCAGCGGTCACAGATGCGCAGTATTTT.

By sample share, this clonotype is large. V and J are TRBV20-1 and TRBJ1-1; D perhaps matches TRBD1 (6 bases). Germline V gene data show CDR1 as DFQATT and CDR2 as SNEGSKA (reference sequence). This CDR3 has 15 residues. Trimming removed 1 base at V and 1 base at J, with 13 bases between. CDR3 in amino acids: CSARALDRQNTEAFF. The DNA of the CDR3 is TGCAGTGCTAGAGCCTTGGACAGACAGAACACTGAAGCTTTCTTT.

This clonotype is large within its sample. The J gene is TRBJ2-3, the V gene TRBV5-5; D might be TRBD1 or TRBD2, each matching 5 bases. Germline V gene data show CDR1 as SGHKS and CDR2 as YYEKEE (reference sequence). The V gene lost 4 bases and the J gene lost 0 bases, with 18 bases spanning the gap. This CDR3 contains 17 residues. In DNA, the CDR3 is TGTGCCAGCAGCCCTTCCGGGGCCTTACCTAGCACAGATACGCAGTATTTT. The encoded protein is CASSPSGALPSTDTQYF.

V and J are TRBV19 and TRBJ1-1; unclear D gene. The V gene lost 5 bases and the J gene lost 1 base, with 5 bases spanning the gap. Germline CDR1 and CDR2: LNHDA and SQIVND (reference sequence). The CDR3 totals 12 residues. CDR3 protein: CASSWSNTEAFF. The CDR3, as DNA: TGTGCCAGTAGTTGGTCGAACACTGAAGCTTTCTTT.

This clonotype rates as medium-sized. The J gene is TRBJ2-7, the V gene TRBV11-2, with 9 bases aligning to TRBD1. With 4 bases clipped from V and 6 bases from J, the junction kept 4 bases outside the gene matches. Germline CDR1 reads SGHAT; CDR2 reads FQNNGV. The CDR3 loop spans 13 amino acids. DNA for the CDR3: TGTGCCAGCAGCTACGGACAGGGGCTCGAGCAGTACTTC. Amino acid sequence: CASSYGQGLEQYF.

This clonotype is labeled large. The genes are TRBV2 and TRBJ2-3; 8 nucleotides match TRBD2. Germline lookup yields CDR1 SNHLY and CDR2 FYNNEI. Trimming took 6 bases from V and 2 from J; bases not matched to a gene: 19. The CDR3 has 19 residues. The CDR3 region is CASSGLETSDGGHTDTQYF. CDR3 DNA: TGTGCCAGCAGCGGTCTAGAGACTAGCGATGGAGGTCACACAGATACGCAGTATTTT.

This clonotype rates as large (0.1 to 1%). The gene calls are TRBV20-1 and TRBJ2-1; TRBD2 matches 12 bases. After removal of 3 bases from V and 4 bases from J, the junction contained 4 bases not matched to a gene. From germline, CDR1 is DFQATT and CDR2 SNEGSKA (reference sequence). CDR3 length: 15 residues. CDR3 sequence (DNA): TGCAGTGCTAGTCAAACTAGCGGGGGGTACAATGAGCAGTTCTTC. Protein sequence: CSASQTSGGYNEQFF.

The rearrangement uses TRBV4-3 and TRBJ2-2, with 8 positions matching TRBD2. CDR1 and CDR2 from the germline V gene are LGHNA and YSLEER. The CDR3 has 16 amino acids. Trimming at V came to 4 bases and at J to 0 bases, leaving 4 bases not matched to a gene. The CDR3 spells CASSLAGGSNTGELFF. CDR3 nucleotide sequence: TGCGCCAGCAGCCTCGCGGGAGGTTCGAACACCGGGGAGCTGTTTTTT.

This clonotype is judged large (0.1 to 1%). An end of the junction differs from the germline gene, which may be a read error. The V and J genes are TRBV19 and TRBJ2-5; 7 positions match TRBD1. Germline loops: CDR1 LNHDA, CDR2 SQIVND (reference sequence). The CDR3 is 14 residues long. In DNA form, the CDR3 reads TGTGCCAGTCAGCCGACAGGGTTGCGAGAGACCCTGTACTTC. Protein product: CASQPTGLRETLYF. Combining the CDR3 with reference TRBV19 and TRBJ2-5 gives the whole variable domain DGGITQSPKYLFRKEGQNVTLSCEQNLNHDAMYWYRQDPGQGLRLIYYSQIVNDFQKGDIAEGYSVSREKKESFPLTVTSAQKNPTAFYLCASQPTGLRETLYFGPGTRLLVL.

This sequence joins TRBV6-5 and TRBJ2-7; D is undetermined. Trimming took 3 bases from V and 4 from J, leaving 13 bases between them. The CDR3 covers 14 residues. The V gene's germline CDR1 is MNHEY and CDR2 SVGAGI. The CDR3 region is CASSYGRKPYEQYF. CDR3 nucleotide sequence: TGTGCCAGCAGTTATGGCAGGAAACCTTACGAGCAGTACTTC.